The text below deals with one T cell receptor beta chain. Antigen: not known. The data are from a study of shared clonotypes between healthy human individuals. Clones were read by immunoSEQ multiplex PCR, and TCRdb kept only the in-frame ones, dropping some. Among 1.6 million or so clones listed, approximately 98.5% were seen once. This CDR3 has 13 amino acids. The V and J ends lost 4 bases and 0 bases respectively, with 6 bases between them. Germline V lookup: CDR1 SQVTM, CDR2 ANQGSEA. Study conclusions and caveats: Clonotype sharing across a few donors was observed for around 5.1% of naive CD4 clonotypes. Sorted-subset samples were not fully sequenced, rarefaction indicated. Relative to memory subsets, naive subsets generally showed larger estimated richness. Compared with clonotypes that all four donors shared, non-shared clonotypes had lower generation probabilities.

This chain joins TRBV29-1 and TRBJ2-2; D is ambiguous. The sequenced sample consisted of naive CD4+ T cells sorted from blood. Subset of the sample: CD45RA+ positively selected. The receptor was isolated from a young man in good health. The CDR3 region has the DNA TGCAGCGTTGGGAATTCGAACACCGGGGAGCTGTTTTTT. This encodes CSVGNSNTGELFF.